Presented here are 20 T cell receptor beta chains from one specimen sequenced in a study of cytomegalovirus exposure and HLA in healthy donors. Researchers ran the PCR with 60 Vbeta and 13 Jbeta primers. The assay was immunoSEQ multiplex PCR, and TCRdb's table has in-frame clones only and misses some. The sample yields 100,000 to 150,000 clones, approximately 74% seen once. Sequencing was done on a sample of PBMCs. These receptors were collected from a male donor in good health and CMV-seronegative.

DNA of the CDR3: TGTGCCAGCAGAGAGGGTGGCGGTCTCTATGGCTACACCTTC. Protein: CASREGGGLYGYTF. The rearrangement uses TRBV5-6 and TRBJ1-2, with D hard to call. Between the trimmed V and J ends, which lost 5 bases and 4 bases, there was a span of 15 bases. This CDR3 has 14 amino acids. The germline V gene has CDR1 SGHDT and CDR2 YYEEEE.

This sequence joins TRBV6-1 and TRBJ1-4; D possibly corresponds to TRBD1 (5 bases). Per germline, CDR1 MNHNS and CDR2 SASEGT. The CDR3 is made up of 13 amino acids. V dropped 6 bases and J dropped 7 bases, with 12 bases sitting between them. Written as DNA, the CDR3 is TGTGCCAGCAGGCGGGGGAGGCTTGAAAAACTGTTTTTT. Its protein is CASRRGRLEKLFF.

The chain links TRBV29-1 to TRBJ2-1, with D possibly being TRBD2 (5 bases). The germline V and J ends were trimmed by 6 bases and 0 bases, with 12 bases remaining between them. This CDR3 is 14 amino acids long. Germline V gene lookup returns CDR1 SQVTM and CDR2 ANQGSEA. CDR3 sequence reads: CSVRAVSSYNEQFF. CDR3 nucleotides: TGCAGCGTGCGAGCGGTGAGCTCCTACAATGAGCAGTTCTTC.

The rearrangement joins TRBV10-3 to TRBJ2-2; 11 nucleotides agree with TRBD2. The V segment lost 7 bases and the J segment 5 bases; nucleotides outside the gene matches: 6. The CDR3 is 15 amino acids. Germline V gene lookup returns CDR1 ENHRY and CDR2 SYGVKD. The CDR3 region is CAITKTSGTTGELFF. The CDR3 coding sequence is TGTGCCATCACCAAGACTAGCGGGACAACCGGGGAGCTGTTTTTT.

This clone was detected only once. The V gene is TRBV6-6, the J gene TRBJ1-1, with 7 bases matching TRBD1. J was trimmed by 5 bases and V by 5 bases; bases with no gene match: 11. Germline assignment: CDR1 MNHNY and CDR2 SVGAGI (reference sequence). There are 15 residues in the CDR3. For the CDR3, the DNA is TGTGCCAGCAGTGACGGACAGGCCGGATCTACTGAAGCTTTCTTT. Translated: CASSDGQAGSTEAFF.

J is TRBJ1-3 and V is TRBV11-2; D unclear. The germline V gene encodes CDR1 SGHAT and CDR2 FQNNGV. V shed 5 bases and J shed 0 bases, with 11 bases lying between them. The CDR3 runs to 15 residues. The CDR3 spells CASSARHISGNTIYF. CDR3 DNA sequence: TGTGCCAGCAGCGCCCGACATATCTCTGGAAACACCATATATTTT.

This sequence joins TRBV6-1 and TRBJ1-2, with 8 bases that match TRBD1. The J segment lost 5 bases and the V segment lost 2 bases, leaving 13 bases of the junction unmatched. Germline V gene sequence: CDR1 MNHNS, CDR2 SASEGT. CDR3 length: 17 amino acids. The CDR3 region is CASSERPGGEPRYGYTF. The CDR3 nucleotides are TGTGCCAGCAGTGAAAGGCCAGGGGGCGAGCCTCGATATGGCTACACCTTC.

The chain carries TRBV5-1 and TRBJ1-1; the D is unclear. V lost 0 bases to trimming and J lost 9 bases, with 12 bases between them. Germline CDR1 SGHRS, CDR2 YFSETQ. CDR3 length: 13 residues. CDR3 nucleotide sequence: TGCGCCAGCAGCTTGGCCGGCGGGAGGCAAGCTTTCTTT. This codes for CASSLAGGRQAFF.

This clone was seen just once. The chain is built from TRBV9 and TRBJ2-2; 7 bases agree with TRBD2. V lost 0 bases, J lost 1 base, and 3 bases stayed unmatched. The CDR3 sequence is 16 residues long. Germline lookup yields CDR1 SGDLS and CDR2 YYNGEE. CDR3 sequence: CASSVAGGGNTGELFF. The CDR3 DNA sequence: TGTGCCAGCAGCGTAGCTGGCGGGGGGAACACCGGGGAGCTGTTTTTT. Full variable domain (outside the CDR3, taken from reference TRBV9 and TRBJ2-2): DSGVTQTPKHLITATGQRVTLRCSPRSGDLSVYWYQQSLDQGLQFLIQYYNGEERAKGNILERFSAQQFPDLHSELNLSSLELGDSALYFCASSVAGGGNTGELFFGEGSRLTVL.

J is TRBJ2-3 and V is TRBV27; 7 positions match TRBD2. Germline loops: CDR1 MNHEY, CDR2 SMNVEV (reference sequence). There are 16 residues in the CDR3. J lost 2 bases, V lost 4 bases, and 9 bases had no gene match. In DNA, the CDR3 is TGTGCCAGCAGTTCTTTGCGTGGGAGGGCCACAGATACGCAGTATTTT. Amino acids: CASSSLRGRATDTQYF.

This clone was observed a single time. The V call is TRBV5-1, the J call TRBJ2-5; 8 nucleotides agree with TRBD1. The germline CDR1 and CDR2 sequences are SGHRS and YFSETQ. Trimming at V came to 2 bases and at J to 1 base, leaving 4 bases not matched to a gene. The CDR3 sequence is 15 residues long. DNA of the CDR3: TGCGCCAGCAGCTTTCGGGGGACAGGCCAAGAGACCCAGTACTTC. This sequence encodes CASSFRGTGQETQYF.

V gene TRBV10-2 combines with J gene TRBJ1-6; D may be TRBD1 (6 bases). The V end lost 7 bases, the J end lost 6 bases, and 16 bases lay between the germline ends. Germline CDR1 WSHSY, CDR2 SAAADI. The CDR3 runs to 15 residues. CDR3 sequence: CASTSGGAGNSPLHF. DNA of the CDR3: TGCGCCAGCACGTCTGGGGGGGCCGGTAATTCACCCCTCCACTTT.

J is TRBJ2-7 and V is TRBV9; 9 bases match TRBD2. The CDR3 is made up of 14 amino acids. CDR1 SGDLS and CDR2 YYNGEE come from the germline V gene. The trim removed 0 bases at V and 6 bases at J, leaving 4 bases unmatched. CDR3 in DNA: TGTGCCAGCAGCGTAGAGGCGGGAGGGGCCGAGCAGTACTTC. Protein sequence: CASSVEAGGAEQYF.

The rearrangement links TRBV28 to TRBJ2-3, with 7 nucleotides matching TRBD1. The CDR3 consists of 16 residues. Germline values: CDR1 MDHEN, CDR2 SYDVKM. V shed 3 bases, J shed 5 bases, and the junction held 11 bases outside the gene matches. DNA of the CDR3: TGTGCCAGCAGTTTGACCAGACAGGGTAGTGGAGATACGCAGTATTTT. This gives the protein CASSLTRQGSGDTQYF.

The rearrangement links TRBV5-1 to TRBJ1-2; tentative D call: TRBD1 (6 bases). With 0 bases removed from V and 8 bases from J, the gap between germline ends came to 14 bases. Germline V gene lookup returns CDR1 SGHRS and CDR2 YFSETQ. The CDR3 has 14 amino acids. CDR3 sequence: CASSLAQADRGYTF. DNA for the CDR3: TGCGCCAGCAGCTTGGCCCAGGCTGACAGGGGCTACACCTTC.

The rearrangement links TRBV20-1 to TRBJ1-2, with D possibly TRBD1 on 5 matching bases. The germline CDR1 and CDR2 sequences are DFQATT and SNEGSKA (reference sequence). V lost 5 bases to trimming and J lost 11 bases, with 15 bases between them. The CDR3 length is 11 residues. The CDR3 DNA reads TGCAGTGCTCGGAACAGGTTTTATTACACCTTC. Amino acid sequence: CSARNRFYYTF.

This chain links TRBV4-2 with TRBJ1-5; D is possibly TRBD1 (5 bases). This CDR3 comprises 17 residues. The germline CDR1 and CDR2 sequences are LGHNA and YNFKEQ. Trimming stripped 0 bases from V and 6 bases from J, with 18 bases between. This chain's CDR3 is CASSQEVAGDRGQPQHF. Here the CDR3 DNA reads TGTGCCAGCAGCCAAGAGGTAGCGGGGGATCGGGGTCAGCCCCAGCATTTT.

This clone showed up just once. The chain has TRBV5-4 and TRBJ2-5; perhaps TRBD2 as D (5 bases). The J call is doubtful: the DNA matches TRBJ2-7 better. This CDR3 contains 16 residues. Germline CDR1 is SGHNT and CDR2 is YYREEE (reference sequence). The DNA of the CDR3 is TGTGCCAGCAGCTCCGGGGAAGAGCGACCAGCCTACGAGCAGTACTTC. It encodes CASSSGEERPAYEQYF.

The chain links TRBV19 to TRBJ2-1; 11 nucleotides align to TRBD2. The V gene's germline CDR1 is LNHDA and CDR2 SQIVND (reference sequence). The CDR3 is 16 residues long. Unmatched junction bases numbered 9, after V lost 6 bases and J lost 5 bases. The CDR3 DNA follows: TGTGCCAGTAGGGATAGACTAGCGGGATTAAACAATGAGCAGTTCTTC. Protein product: CASRDRLAGLNNEQFF.

V is TRBV25-1 and J is TRBJ2-7, with D possibly TRBD2 on 6 matching bases. This CDR3 region has 15 residues. Trimming removed 1 base at V and 5 bases at J, with 15 bases between. Germline loops: CDR1 MGHDK, CDR2 SYGVNS. In DNA, the CDR3 is TGTGCCAGCAGTGAATCCGGGGGAGGTCTCGACGAGCAGTACTTC. This codes for CASSESGGGLDEQYF.